This T cell receptor (beta chain) stems from a study of cytomegalovirus exposure and HLA in healthy donors. The CDR3 loop spans 15 amino acids. In germline, CDR1 is SGHRS, CDR2 YFSETQ. Losses at the gene ends were 1 base for V and 4 bases for J; bases not matched to a gene: 8. Produced via immunoSEQ multiplex PCR; TCRdb's table is partial and in-frame only. The repertoire consists of about 73,000 clones, with around 96% occurring once and the leading ten covering 3% to 3.5%. The source is a man aged 18 to 35 in good health and CMV-seronegative. The rearrangement uses TRBV5-1 and TRBJ2-7; 7 bases line up with TRBD1. Sequenced material: PBMCs. The CDR3 coding sequence is TGCGCCAGCAGCTTGACCGGGACAGACTTTTACGAGCAGTACTTC. This translates into CASSLTGTDFYEQYF.